The 32 T cell receptor beta chains given below trace back to one sample, sequenced in a study of CD4 T cells in relation to SARS-CoV-2 and coronaviruses (dated by TCRdb to 2020 to 2022). CD4+ T cells from unexposed donors were collected before the COVID-19 pandemic (2011-2018). After approximately eleven days of culture, CD4+ T cells were isolated with the EasySep CD4+ T cell isolation kit. Library preparation was by the immunoSEQ multiplex PCR assay. As stored in TCRdb, this immuneACCESS dataset retains in-frame rearrangements with V and J assigned. A fraction of the clones does not appear; measured against another copy, unresolved V genes explain less than half of the discrepancy, and the remainder lacks a known reason. The sample yields around 20,000 clones; 78% were counted once. The top ten hold 19% of the sample. Antigens for these TCRs are unknown. Sequencing used CD4+ T cells from PBMCs, cultured in vitro. These receptors were taken from a human donor in good health.

The gene calls are TRBV9 and TRBJ2-5; 7 bases match TRBD2. V trimming: 5 bases; J trimming: 5 bases; junction bases outside the gene matches: 18. This CDR3 contains 17 residues. Germline CDR1 and CDR2: SGDLS and YYNGEE. The DNA of the CDR3 is TGTGCCAGCAGTTCCCTTCCGGGGGAGGGGTGGACGGAGACCCAGTACTTC. It codes for CASSSLPGEGWTETQYF.

The chain recombines TRBV6-2 or TRBV6-3 with TRBJ2-5; no clear D gene. V was trimmed by 2 bases and J by 4 bases, leaving 2 bases between them. Per germline, CDR1 MNHEY and CDR2 SVGEGT. The CDR3 spans 11 residues. Written as DNA, the CDR3 is TGTGCCAGCAGTTACCCAGAGACCCAGTACTTC. Translation gives CASSYPETQYF.

The chain employs TRBV2 and TRBJ1-2, with TRBD1 as a possible D gene (5 bases). CDR3 length equals 13 residues. Germline V CDR1 and CDR2: SNHLY, FYNNEI. Trimming cost V 3 bases and J 7 bases, with 12 bases left between them. For the CDR3, the DNA is TGTGCCAGCAGTGACTCAGGGAAGGGTGGCTACACCTTC. Its protein product is CASSDSGKGGYTF.

About this clone itself: The same CDR3 can be traced to other DNA sequences in this sample. The J gene is TRBJ2-7, the V gene TRBV10-3; 13 nucleotides match TRBD2. V was clipped by 6 bases and J by 2 bases; unmatched bases: 4. CDR3 size: 15 residues. Germline CDR1 reads ENHRY; CDR2 reads SYGVKD. The CDR3 DNA reads TGTGCCATCAGCGCGGGACTAGCGGGGACCTACGAGCAGTACTTC. Its translation is CAISAGLAGTYEQYF.

V is TRBV5-6 and J is TRBJ1-2, with 9 bases identical to TRBD1. Losses at the gene ends were 1 base for V and 3 bases for J; bases not matched to a gene: 7. The CDR3 runs to 16 residues. The germline CDR1 and CDR2 sequences are SGHDT and YYEEEE. CDR3 region: CASSLISNRGHYGYTF. CDR3 in DNA: TGTGCCAGCAGCTTGATCTCGAACAGGGGGCACTATGGCTACACCTTC.

This clone was found once. V is TRBV28 and J is TRBJ1-2, with 8 bases identical to TRBD1. Germline CDR1 is MDHEN and CDR2 is SYDVKM. The CDR3 contains 12 residues. The V gene end was trimmed by 11 bases and the J gene end by 3 bases; junction bases not matched to a gene: 5. The CDR3: CAGGQEDYGYTF. Here the CDR3 DNA reads TGTGCCGGGGGACAGGAGGACTATGGCTACACCTTC.

This clone has only one observation. The CDR3 reads CASSIIGTSGISGANVLTF. In DNA form, the CDR3 reads TGTGCCAGCAGTATAATCGGGACTAGCGGGATTTCTGGGGCCAACGTCCTGACTTTC. The chain carries TRBV28 and TRBJ2-6, with TRBD2 identical over 13 bases. Germline CDR1 reads MDHEN; CDR2 reads SYDVKM. The CDR3 extends over 19 amino acids. V trimming: 5 bases; J trimming: 1 base; junction bases outside the gene matches: 8.

This clone was picked up a small number of times. The rearrangement uses TRBV11-3 and TRBJ1-5; 8 positions match TRBD1. V was clipped by 3 bases and J by 7 bases; unmatched bases: 8. CDR3 size: 15 residues. CDR1 and CDR2 (germline): SGHNT, YENEEA. CDR3 in DNA: TGTGCCAGCAGCTTCCTACAGGGGGATTTGCAGCCCCAGCATTTT. Its protein product is CASSFLQGDLQPQHF.

This clone has more than one count but fewer than ten. The chain uses TRBV9 and TRBJ2-5; D tentatively reads TRBD1 or TRBD2 (5 bases each). V shed 0 bases and J shed 4 bases, with 10 bases lying between them. Germline-derived CDR1 and CDR2 are SGDLS and YYNGEE. CDR3 size: 14 residues. The CDR3 loop reads CASSVGLGTETQYF. For the CDR3, the DNA is TGTGCCAGCAGCGTAGGACTGGGGACAGAGACCCAGTACTTC.

The CDR3 region has the DNA TGTGCCAGCTCACCGCCTAGCGGGAGGGCCACCGGGGAGCTGTTTTTT. It specifies CASSPPSGRATGELFF. The rearrangement links TRBV18 to TRBJ2-2; 12 bases align to TRBD2. With V trimmed by 3 bases and J by 4 bases, 3 bases remained unmatched. The germline gives CDR1 KGHSH, CDR2 LQKENI. This CDR3 has 16 residues.

The chain combines TRBV5-1 with TRBJ1-3; the D gene is possibly TRBD1 (5 bases). The V end lost 0 bases, the J end lost 9 bases, and 7 bases lay between the germline ends. From germline, CDR1 is SGHRS and CDR2 YFSETQ. The CDR3 is 12 amino acids. In DNA form, the CDR3 reads TGCGCCAGCAGCTTGGGGGGCGGCACCATATATTTT. As protein: CASSLGGGTIYF.

The V call is TRBV6-5, the J call TRBJ2-1; 8 bases agree with TRBD1. V dropped 5 bases and J dropped 3; count of bases not matched to a gene: 3. Germline assignment: CDR1 MNHEY and CDR2 SVGAGI. This CDR3 contains 14 residues. CDR3 amino acids: CASSNRGFYNEQFF. The CDR3 DNA is TGTGCCAGCAGTAACAGGGGGTTCTACAATGAGCAGTTCTTC.

The chain recombines TRBV7-3 with TRBJ1-1; D unclear. Germline-derived CDR1 and CDR2 are SGHTA and FQGTGA. The V and J ends lost 1 base and 11 bases respectively, with 14 bases between them. This CDR3 has 13 amino acids. This CDR3 is CASSLKAGHGAFF. In DNA, the CDR3 is TGTGCCAGCAGCTTAAAGGCCGGCCACGGCGCTTTCTTT.

This chain uses TRBV18 with TRBJ1-1, with D hard to call. Germline loops: CDR1 KGHSH, CDR2 LQKENI. The V end lost 1 base, the J end lost 6 bases, and 6 bases lay between the germline ends. The CDR3 is made up of 12 amino acids. The CDR3 region is CASSPQRAEAFF. The CDR3 DNA reads as TGTGCCAGCTCACCACAGAGAGCTGAAGCTTTCTTT.

This clone was found once. The rearrangement links TRBV19 to TRBJ2-7; 9 bases are a match to TRBD2. The CDR3 length is 14 residues. Germline values: CDR1 LNHDA, CDR2 SQIVND (reference sequence). The V gene end was trimmed by 5 bases and the J gene end by 8 bases; junction bases not matched to a gene: 10. CDR3 in DNA: TGTGCCAGTAGTTGGGATAGCGGGAGTGGAAAGCAGTACTTC. It codes for CASSWDSGSGKQYF.

The chain links TRBV28 to TRBJ1-2, with 8 bases matching TRBD1. V lost 6 bases, J lost 12 bases, and 18 bases stayed unmatched. This CDR3 has 15 residues. The V gene's germline CDR1 is MDHEN and CDR2 SYDVKM. The CDR3 region has the DNA TGTGCCAGCAGCCTTGGGACAGGCCCTGTGGGGGGGGACACCTTC. Protein: CASSLGTGPVGGDTF.

This chain uses TRBV3-1 (or the pseudogene TRBV3-2) with TRBJ2-1; 7 positions match TRBD2. The CDR3 consists of 15 residues. Germline V gene sequence: CDR1 LGHDT, CDR2 YNNKEL (reference sequence). Trimming at V came to 0 bases and at J to 4 bases, leaving 3 bases not matched to a gene. CDR3 DNA: TGTGCCAGCAGCCAAGAAGCGGGAATTTACAATGAGCAGTTCTTC. Its translation: CASSQEAGIYNEQFF.

In DNA form, the CDR3 reads TGTGCCAGCAGTTACTCGCAACGTTTATCGGGCGTTAGCAATCAGCCCCAGCATTTT. Translation: CASSYSQRLSGVSNQPQHF. V and J are TRBV6-2 or TRBV6-3 and TRBJ1-5; D gene unclear. CDR1 and CDR2 (germline): MNHEY, SVGEGT. This CDR3 is 19 amino acids long. V was shortened by 0 bases and J by 0 bases, with 18 bases between the two germline ends.

The chain carries TRBV12-3 or TRBV12-4 and TRBJ2-7; D not resolved. This CDR3 spans 12 amino acids. V was pared by 7 bases and J by 0 bases, with 7 bases between. CDR3: CASKMSSYEQYF. In DNA, the CDR3 is TGTGCCAGCAAGATGAGCTCCTACGAGCAGTACTTC.

The chain links TRBV4-1 to TRBJ1-6; weak D call: TRBD1 (5 bases). Germline CDR1 MGHRA, CDR2 YSYEKL. This CDR3 region has 15 residues. Deletions cut 3 bases from V and 9 bases from J, with 15 bases between. The CDR3: CASSQGGGGSSPLHF. The CDR3 coding sequence is TGCGCCAGCAGCCAGGGCGGGGGGGGTAGTTCACCCCTCCACTTT.

The count of this clone is one. The chain links TRBV9 to TRBJ2-1; TRBD2 aligns across 13 bases. The germline gives CDR1 SGDLS, CDR2 YYNGEE. The trim removed 3 bases at V and 8 bases at J, leaving 5 bases unmatched. The CDR3 runs to 15 residues. Written as DNA, the CDR3 is TGTGCCAGCAGCGCCACTAGCGGGAGGGTGGATGAGCAGTTCTTC. It yields the protein CASSATSGRVDEQFF.

In DNA, the CDR3 is TGTGCCAGCAGCTTACTAAATGAGCAGTTCTTC. This sequence encodes CASSLLNEQFF. The V gene is TRBV7-2, the J gene TRBJ2-1; D is uncertain. The V gene's germline CDR1 is SGHTA and CDR2 FQGNSA. V was shortened by 2 bases and J by 7 bases, with 3 bases between the two germline ends. There are 11 residues in the CDR3.

The V gene is TRBV6-6, the J gene TRBJ1-3; D gene ambiguous. Germline values: CDR1 MNHNY, CDR2 SVGAGI (reference sequence). V was shortened by 0 bases and J by 2 bases, with 8 bases between the two germline ends. This CDR3 spans 15 amino acids. CDR3 residues: CASSYSHRPGNTIYF. The CDR3 DNA reads TGTGCCAGCAGTTACTCCCATCGGCCTGGAAACACCATATATTTT.

This chain connects TRBV18 to TRBJ2-1; 13 positions match TRBD2. V was pared by 2 bases and J by 5 bases, with 0 bases of the junction left unmatched. Germline CDR1 reads KGHSH; CDR2 reads LQKENI. The CDR3 contains 15 residues. The CDR3 here is CASSPGLAGDNEQFF. For the CDR3, the DNA is TGTGCCAGCTCACCAGGACTAGCGGGAGACAATGAGCAGTTCTTC.

V is TRBV6-1 and J is TRBJ1-4, with a tentative D call TRBD1 (6 bases). Germline loops: CDR1 MNHNS, CDR2 SASEGT. This CDR3 contains 14 residues. Between the trimmed V and J ends, which lost 0 bases and 10 bases, there was a span of 12 bases. CDR3 in DNA: TGTGCCAGCAGTGAAGCTAGGCAGGGGAGAAAACTGTTTTTT. This gives the protein CASSEARQGRKLFF.

This clone has a handful of counts. The genes are TRBV3-1 (or the pseudogene TRBV3-2) and TRBJ1-2; tentatively, D is TRBD1 (5 bases). This CDR3 spans 13 amino acids. From germline, CDR1 is LGHDT and CDR2 YNNKEL (reference sequence). V was pared by 5 bases and J by 3 bases, with 10 bases between. As DNA, the CDR3 is TGTGCCAGCAGCAGAGGAGGGGACTATGGCTACACCTTC. Amino acid sequence: CASSRGGDYGYTF.

The CDR3 reads CASSEWTSGYEQYF. For the CDR3, the DNA is TGTGCCAGTTCAGAATGGACTAGCGGCTACGAGCAGTACTTC. The J gene is TRBJ2-7, the V gene TRBV19; 10 positions match TRBD2. V lost 8 bases to trimming and J lost 3 bases; unmatched junction nucleotides: 7. Germline assignment: CDR1 LNHDA and CDR2 SQIVND (reference sequence). This CDR3 contains 14 residues. The full variable domain, in which reference TRBV19 and TRBJ2-7 provide the parts outside the CDR3, is DGGITQSPKYLFRKEGQNVTLSCEQNLNHDAMYWYRQDPGQGLRLIYYSQIVNDFQKGDIAEGYSVSREKKESFPLTVTSAQKNPTAFYLCASSEWTSGYEQYFGPGTRLTVT.

This clone has a single count. The chain uses TRBV5-6 and TRBJ2-5; perhaps TRBD1 as D (6 bases). Looked up from germline, CDR1 is SGHDT and CDR2 is YYEEEE. This CDR3 region has 15 residues. V was cut by 0 bases and J by 5 bases, with 14 bases left in between. CDR3 DNA: TGTGCCAGCAGCTTGGAGGCAGGGGCGAGCGAGACCCAGTACTTC. This encodes CASSLEAGASETQYF.

The chain has TRBV5-1 and TRBJ2-5; D is uncertain. Germline V gene data show CDR1 as SGHRS and CDR2 as YFSETQ. The CDR3 spans 14 residues. Deletions cut 3 bases from V and 1 base from J, with 10 bases between. The CDR3 loop is CASSSNTIQETQYF. CDR3 coding DNA: TGCGCCAGCAGCTCAAACACTATCCAAGAGACCCAGTACTTC. The full variable domain, rest sourced from reference TRBV5-1 and TRBJ2-5, is KAGVTQTPRYLIKTRGQQVTLSCSPISGHRSVSWYQQTPGQGLQFLFEYFSETQRNKGNFPGRFSGRQFSNSRSEMNVSTLELGDSALYLCASSSNTIQETQYFGPGTRLLVL.

The V and J genes are TRBV6-5 and TRBJ1-5; 11 bases match TRBD1. Germline CDR1 is MNHEY and CDR2 is SVGAGI. This CDR3 region has 16 residues. Germline trimming cut 4 bases from V and 3 bases from J; bases unmatched to any gene: 5. In DNA form, the CDR3 reads TGTGCCAGCAGTTCCGGACAGGGGGCCTTCAATCAGCCCCAGCATTTT. This encodes CASSSGQGAFNQPQHF.

The V call is TRBV18, the J call TRBJ1-1; the D is unclear. Looked up from germline, CDR1 is KGHSH and CDR2 is LQKENI. The V and J ends lost 3 bases and 4 bases respectively, with 18 bases between them. The CDR3 runs to 16 residues. For the CDR3, the DNA is TGTGCCAGCTCACCGAGCCAAGCGACGGGGAGCACTGAAGCTTTCTTT. Translated, it gives CASSPSQATGSTEAFF. The variable domain in full, completed from reference TRBV18 and TRBJ1-1, reads NAGVMQNPRHLVRRRGQEARLRCSPMKGHSHVYWYRQLPEEGLKFMVYLQKENIIDESGMPKERFSAEFPKEGPSILRIQQVVRGDSAAYFCASSPSQATGSTEAFFGQGTRLTVV.

The chain uses TRBV19 and TRBJ2-6; TRBD1 is a possible D gene (5 bases). The germline V gene encodes CDR1 LNHDA and CDR2 SQIVND (reference sequence). V gave up 9 bases and J gave up 1 base, with 10 bases separating them. The CDR3 contains 14 residues. The CDR3 spells CASSAGSGANVLTF. The CDR3 bases are TGTGCCAGCTCCGCAGGGTCTGGGGCCAACGTCCTGACTTTC.